This entry lists 9 T cell receptor beta chains sequenced from one sample in a study of T cell responses to AZD1222 COVID-19 vaccine. Sequencing was performed with immunoSEQ multiplex PCR; in TCRdb, only in-frame clones are kept and a portion is missing. Of some 150,000 clones listed, over 85% are singletons. The sequencing used peripheral blood, collected on day 0 of AZD1222 vaccination. The source of these receptors is an adult in good health.

This clone was recorded once. This sequence joins TRBV6-1 and TRBJ2-7; 9 bases map to TRBD1. The CDR3 contains 14 residues. Germline CDR1 and CDR2: MNHNS and SASEGT. V lost 5 bases to trimming and J lost 2 bases; unmatched junction nucleotides: 4. The CDR3 nucleotides read TGTGCCAGCAGTCTACAGGGGGCCCCCTACGAGCAGTACTTC. Protein sequence: CASSLQGAPYEQYF.

The V gene is TRBV28, the J gene TRBJ1-1; a weak D match, TRBD1 (6 bases). Germline V gene sequence: CDR1 MDHEN, CDR2 SYDVKM. CDR3 length: 12 amino acids. With 2 bases removed from V and 10 bases from J, the gap between germline ends came to 11 bases. DNA of the CDR3: TGTGCCAGCAGTTTACAGGGCAGGGGAGCTTTCTTT. Translating it yields CASSLQGRGAFF.

This chain connects TRBV29-1 to TRBJ2-3; D uncertain. Looked up from germline, CDR1 is SQVTM and CDR2 is ANQGSEA. V shed 4 bases and J shed 1 base, with 6 bases lying between them. The CDR3 covers 12 residues. In DNA form, the CDR3 reads TGCAGCGTTGTCCAGGGCACAGATACGCAGTATTTT. Translated, it gives CSVVQGTDTQYF.

This sequence joins TRBV6-5 and TRBJ2-1; 11 bases line up with TRBD1. The ends lost 6 bases at V and 6 bases at J; junction bases unmatched: 7. The CDR3 spans 15 residues. The germline CDR1 and CDR2 sequences are MNHEY and SVGAGI. CDR3 in amino acids: CASSTGQGALNEQFF. Written as DNA, the CDR3 is TGTGCCAGCAGCACAGGACAGGGGGCCCTCAATGAGCAGTTCTTC.

V usage is TRBV27 and J usage is TRBJ2-1, with a weak D call TRBD1 (6 bases). In germline, CDR1 is MNHEY, CDR2 SMNVEV (reference sequence). V was shortened by 4 bases and J by 1 base, with 14 bases between the two germline ends. The CDR3 sequence is 16 residues long. The CDR3 protein is CASSSLTGRSYNEQFF. DNA for the CDR3: TGTGCCAGCAGTTCCCTAACAGGGCGTTCCTACAATGAGCAGTTCTTC.

This clone came up a few times. The chain joins TRBV5-1 to TRBJ2-2; perhaps D is TRBD1 or TRBD2 (5 bases each). Germline-derived CDR1 and CDR2 are SGHRS and YFSETQ. The V and J ends lost 0 bases and 4 bases respectively, with 13 bases between them. This CDR3 is built from 16 residues. The CDR3 DNA is TGCGCCAGCAGCTTGGTTGGGGGAAGTATCACCGGGGAGCTGTTTTTT. Its translation is CASSLVGGSITGELFF.

The chain links TRBV5-1 to TRBJ1-6; possible D gene TRBD1, 5 bases. Germline CDR1 reads SGHRS; CDR2 reads YFSETQ. Trimming removed 1 base from V and 3 bases from J, with 8 bases in between. This CDR3 contains 15 residues. CDR3 in amino acids: CASSLSGNYNSPLHF. The CDR3 DNA reads as TGCGCCAGCAGCTTGTCAGGGAACTATAATTCACCCCTCCACTTT.

This clone was observed a single time. The chain has TRBV7-2 and TRBJ1-2; D is possibly TRBD1 (5 bases). Per germline, CDR1 SGHTA and CDR2 FQGNSA. The CDR3 is made up of 14 amino acids. V lost 1 base and J 4 bases, leaving 10 bases between the germline ends. The chain's CDR3 is CASSLDQGAYGYTF. The DNA for the CDR3 is TGTGCCAGCAGCTTAGACCAGGGAGCCTATGGCTACACCTTC.

V gene TRBV5-6 combines with J gene TRBJ2-5; D unclear. Germline CDR1 SGHDT, CDR2 YYEEEE. The CDR3 sequence is 15 residues long. Trimming shortened V by 4 bases and J by 5 bases, and 18 bases separated the two germline ends. CDR3 sequence reads: CASSPVATWAETQYF. CDR3 nucleotide sequence: TGTGCCAGCAGCCCTGTGGCGACATGGGCTGAGACCCAGTACTTC.